This T cell receptor beta chain was profiled in a study of identical twins. Study-wide findings and caveats: Modelling approaches yielded underestimates of out-of-frame TCR alpha sharing between monozygotic twins. It was possible that invariant MAIT and iNKT cells partly confounded the zero-insertion analyses.

Via MiXCR, TCRdb re-called the 5' RACE reads, giving one row per CDR3 protein. The table shows 400,000 or so distinct CDR3 sequences, with approximately 10% occurring only once. This clonotype was counted only a few times. Its antigen is undetermined. The CDR3 spans 15 residues. The V gene lost 5 bases and the J gene lost 4 bases, with 16 bases spanning the gap. The germline gives CDR1 KGHDR, CDR2 SFDVKD. This rearrangement joins TRBV24-1 to TRBJ1-2; the D gene is possibly TRBD1 (6 bases). This TCR was recovered from a woman aged 45 to 65 in good health. The sample consisted of naive T cells sorted from blood. CDR3 nucleotides: TGTGCCACCAGTGCACCACAGGGACCCCTCTATGGCTACACCTTC. The encoded protein is CATSAPQGPLYGYTF.